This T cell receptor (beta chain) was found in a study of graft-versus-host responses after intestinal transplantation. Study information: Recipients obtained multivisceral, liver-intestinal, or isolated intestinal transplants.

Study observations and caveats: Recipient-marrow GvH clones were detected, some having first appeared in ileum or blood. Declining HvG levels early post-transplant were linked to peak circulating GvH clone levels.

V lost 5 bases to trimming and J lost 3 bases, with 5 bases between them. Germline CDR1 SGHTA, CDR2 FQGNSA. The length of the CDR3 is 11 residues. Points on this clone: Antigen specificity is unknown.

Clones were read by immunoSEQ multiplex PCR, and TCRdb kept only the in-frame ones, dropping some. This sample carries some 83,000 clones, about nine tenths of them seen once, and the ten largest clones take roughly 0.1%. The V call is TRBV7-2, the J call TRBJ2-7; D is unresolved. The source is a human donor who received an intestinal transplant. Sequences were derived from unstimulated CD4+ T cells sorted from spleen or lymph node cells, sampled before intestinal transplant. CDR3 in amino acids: CASSILYEQYF. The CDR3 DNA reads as TGTGCCAGCAGCATACTCTACGAGCAGTACTTC. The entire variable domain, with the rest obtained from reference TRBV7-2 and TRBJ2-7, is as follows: GAGVSQSPSNKVTEKGKDVELRCDPISGHTALYWYRQSLGQGLEFLIYFQGNSAPDKSGLPSDRFSAERTGGSVSTLTIQRTQQEDSAVYLCASSILYEQYFGPGTRLTVT.